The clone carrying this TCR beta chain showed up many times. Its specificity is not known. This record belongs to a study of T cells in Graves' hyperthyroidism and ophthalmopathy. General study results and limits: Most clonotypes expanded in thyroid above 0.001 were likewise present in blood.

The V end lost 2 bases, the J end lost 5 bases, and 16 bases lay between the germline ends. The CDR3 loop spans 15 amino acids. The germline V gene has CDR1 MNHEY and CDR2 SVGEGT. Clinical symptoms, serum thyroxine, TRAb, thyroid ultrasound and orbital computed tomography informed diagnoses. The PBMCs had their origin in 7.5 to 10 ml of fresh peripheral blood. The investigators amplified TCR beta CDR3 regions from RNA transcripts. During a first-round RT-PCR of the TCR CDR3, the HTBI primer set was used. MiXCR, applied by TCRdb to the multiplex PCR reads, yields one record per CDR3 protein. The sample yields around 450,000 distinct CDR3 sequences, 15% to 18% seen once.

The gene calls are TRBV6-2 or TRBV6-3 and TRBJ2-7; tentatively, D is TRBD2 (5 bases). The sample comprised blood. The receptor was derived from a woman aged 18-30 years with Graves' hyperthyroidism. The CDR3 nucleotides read TGTGCCAGCAGTTACCCGCGAGACGGACTCAACGAGCAGTACTTC. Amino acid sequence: CASSYPRDGLNEQYF.